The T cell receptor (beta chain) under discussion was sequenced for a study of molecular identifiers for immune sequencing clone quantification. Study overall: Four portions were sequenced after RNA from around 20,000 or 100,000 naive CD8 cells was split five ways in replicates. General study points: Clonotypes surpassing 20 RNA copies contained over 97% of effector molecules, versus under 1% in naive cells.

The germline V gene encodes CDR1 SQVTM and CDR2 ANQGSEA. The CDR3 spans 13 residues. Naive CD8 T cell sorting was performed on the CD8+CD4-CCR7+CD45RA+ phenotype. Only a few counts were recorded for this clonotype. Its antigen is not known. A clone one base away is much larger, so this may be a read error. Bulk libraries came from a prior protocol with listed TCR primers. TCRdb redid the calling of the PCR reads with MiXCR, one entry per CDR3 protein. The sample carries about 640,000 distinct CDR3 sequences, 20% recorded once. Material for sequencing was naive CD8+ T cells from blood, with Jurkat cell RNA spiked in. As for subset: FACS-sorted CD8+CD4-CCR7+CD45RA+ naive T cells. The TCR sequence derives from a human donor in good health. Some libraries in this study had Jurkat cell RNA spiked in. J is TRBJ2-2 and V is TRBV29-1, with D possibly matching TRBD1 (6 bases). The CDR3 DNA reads TGCAGCGTTGTTTTCAGGGGCACCCGGGAGCTGTTTTTT. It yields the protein CSVVFRGTRELFF.